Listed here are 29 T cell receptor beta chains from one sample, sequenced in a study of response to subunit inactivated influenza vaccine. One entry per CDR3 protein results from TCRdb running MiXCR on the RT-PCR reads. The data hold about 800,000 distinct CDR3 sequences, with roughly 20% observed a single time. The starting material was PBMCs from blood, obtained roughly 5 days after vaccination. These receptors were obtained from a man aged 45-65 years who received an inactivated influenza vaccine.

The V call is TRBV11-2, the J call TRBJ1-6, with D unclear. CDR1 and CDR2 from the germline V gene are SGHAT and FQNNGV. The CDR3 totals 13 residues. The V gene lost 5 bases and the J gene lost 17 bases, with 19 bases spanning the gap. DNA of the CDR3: TGTGCCAGCAGCCGCATAGATGATCGGGCGGTCCACTTT. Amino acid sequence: CASSRIDDRAVHF.

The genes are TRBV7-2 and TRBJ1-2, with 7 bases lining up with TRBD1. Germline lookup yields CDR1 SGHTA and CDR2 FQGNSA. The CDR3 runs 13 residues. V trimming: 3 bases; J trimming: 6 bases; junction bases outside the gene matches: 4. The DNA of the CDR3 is TGTGCCAGCAGCTTTCGACAGGGCCATGGCTACACCTTC. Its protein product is CASSFRQGHGYTF. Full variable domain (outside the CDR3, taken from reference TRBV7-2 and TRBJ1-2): GAGVSQSPSNKVTEKGKDVELRCDPISGHTALYWYRQSLGQGLEFLIYFQGNSAPDKSGLPSDRFSAERTGGSVSTLTIQRTQQEDSAVYLCASSFRQGHGYTFGSGTRLTVV.

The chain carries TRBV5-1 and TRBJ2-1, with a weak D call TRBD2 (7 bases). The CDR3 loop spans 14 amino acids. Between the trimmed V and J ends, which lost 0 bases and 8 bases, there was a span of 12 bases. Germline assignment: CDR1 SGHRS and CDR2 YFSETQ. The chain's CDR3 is CASSLGGGSHEQFF. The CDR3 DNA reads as TGCGCCAGCAGCTTGGGGGGGGGCAGCCATGAGCAGTTCTTC.

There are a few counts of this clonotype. CDR3 loop: CASSVDGGGGYTF. In DNA, the CDR3 is TGTGCCAGCAGCGTAGACGGGGGCGGTGGCTACACCTTC. J is TRBJ1-2 and V is TRBV9, with a weak D call TRBD1 (6 bases). The CDR3 contains 13 residues. Germline V CDR1 and CDR2: SGDLS, YYNGEE. V lost 0 bases to trimming and J lost 7 bases, with 10 bases between them.

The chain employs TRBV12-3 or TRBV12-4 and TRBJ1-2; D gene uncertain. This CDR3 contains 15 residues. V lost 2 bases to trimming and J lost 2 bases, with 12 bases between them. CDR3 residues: CASSLRTGGNYGYTF. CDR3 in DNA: TGTGCCAGCAGTTTAAGAACCGGCGGGAACTATGGCTACACCTTC.

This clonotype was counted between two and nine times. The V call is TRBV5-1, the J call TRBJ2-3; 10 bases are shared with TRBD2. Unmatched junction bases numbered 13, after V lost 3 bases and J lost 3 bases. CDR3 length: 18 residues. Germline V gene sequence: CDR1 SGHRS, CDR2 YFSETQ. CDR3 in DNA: TGCGCCAGCAGCTCAAGCCCAGCGGGAGGGGGTAGAACAGATACGCAGTATTTT. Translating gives CASSSSPAGGGRTDTQYF.

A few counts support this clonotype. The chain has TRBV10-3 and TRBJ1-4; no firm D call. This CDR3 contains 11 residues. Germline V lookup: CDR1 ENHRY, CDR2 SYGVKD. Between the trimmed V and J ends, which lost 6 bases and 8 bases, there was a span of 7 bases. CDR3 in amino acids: CAIRTGEKLFF. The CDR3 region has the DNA TGTGCCATCAGGACGGGGGAAAAACTGTTTTTT.

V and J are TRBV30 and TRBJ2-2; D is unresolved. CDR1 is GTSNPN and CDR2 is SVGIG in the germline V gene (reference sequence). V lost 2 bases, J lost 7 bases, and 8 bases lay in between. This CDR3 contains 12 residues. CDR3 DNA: TGTGCCTGGAGTTGGATTAACGGGGAGCTGTTTTTT. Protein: CAWSWINGELFF.

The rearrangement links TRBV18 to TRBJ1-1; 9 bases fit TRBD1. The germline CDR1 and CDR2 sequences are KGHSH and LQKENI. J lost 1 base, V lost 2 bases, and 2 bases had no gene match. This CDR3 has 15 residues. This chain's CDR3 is CASSPDRGRNTEAFF. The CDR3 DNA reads TGTGCCAGCTCACCAGACAGGGGGAGGAACACTGAAGCTTTCTTT. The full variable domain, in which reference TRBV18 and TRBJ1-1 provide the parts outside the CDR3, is NAGVMQNPRHLVRRRGQEARLRCSPMKGHSHVYWYRQLPEEGLKFMVYLQKENIIDESGMPKERFSAEFPKEGPSILRIQQVVRGDSAAYFCASSPDRGRNTEAFFGQGTRLTVV.

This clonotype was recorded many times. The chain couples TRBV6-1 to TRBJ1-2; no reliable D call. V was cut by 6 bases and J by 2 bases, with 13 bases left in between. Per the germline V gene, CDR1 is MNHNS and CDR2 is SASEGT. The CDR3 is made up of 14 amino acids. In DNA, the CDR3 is TGTGCCAGCAGCGAACCTGTCGGGAACTATGGCTACACCTTC. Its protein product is CASSEPVGNYGYTF.

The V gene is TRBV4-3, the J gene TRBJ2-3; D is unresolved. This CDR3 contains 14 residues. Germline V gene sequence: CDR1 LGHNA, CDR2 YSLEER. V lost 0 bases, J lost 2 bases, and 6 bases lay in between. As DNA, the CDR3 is TGCGCCAGCAGCCAAGATTACATCACAGATACGCAGTATTTT. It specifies CASSQDYITDTQYF.

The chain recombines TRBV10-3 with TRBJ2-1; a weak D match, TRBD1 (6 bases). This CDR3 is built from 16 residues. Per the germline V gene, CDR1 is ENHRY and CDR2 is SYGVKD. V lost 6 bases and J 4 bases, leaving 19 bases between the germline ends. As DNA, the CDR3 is TGTGCCATCAGACCCGATAGTGGGGGCTTTTACAATGAGCAGTTCTTC. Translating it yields CAIRPDSGGFYNEQFF.

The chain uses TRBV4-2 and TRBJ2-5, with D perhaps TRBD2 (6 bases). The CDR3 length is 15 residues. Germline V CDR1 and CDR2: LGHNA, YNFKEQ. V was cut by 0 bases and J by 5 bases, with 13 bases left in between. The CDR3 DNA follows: TGTGCCAGCAGCCAAGACGTGTCGGGAGTGGAGACCCAGTACTTC. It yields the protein CASSQDVSGVETQYF.

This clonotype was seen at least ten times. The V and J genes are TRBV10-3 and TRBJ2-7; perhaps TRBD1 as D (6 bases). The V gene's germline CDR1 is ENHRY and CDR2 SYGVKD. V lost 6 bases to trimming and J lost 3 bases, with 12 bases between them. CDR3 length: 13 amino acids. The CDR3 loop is CAISKGTYYEQYF. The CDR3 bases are TGTGCCATCAGCAAGGGGACATACTACGAGCAGTACTTC.

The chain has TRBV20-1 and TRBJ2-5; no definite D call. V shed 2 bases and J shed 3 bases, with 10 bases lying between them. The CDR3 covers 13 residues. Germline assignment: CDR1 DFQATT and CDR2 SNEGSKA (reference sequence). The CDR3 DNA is TGCAGTGCTAGATCCGTTAAGAAAGAGACCCAGTACTTC. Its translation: CSARSVKKETQYF.

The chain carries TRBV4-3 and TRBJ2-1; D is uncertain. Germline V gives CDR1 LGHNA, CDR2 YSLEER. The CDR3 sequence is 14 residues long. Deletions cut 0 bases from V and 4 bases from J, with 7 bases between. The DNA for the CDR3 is TGCGCCAGCAGCCAAGATAACCTATACAATGAGCAGTTCTTC. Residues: CASSQDNLYNEQFF.

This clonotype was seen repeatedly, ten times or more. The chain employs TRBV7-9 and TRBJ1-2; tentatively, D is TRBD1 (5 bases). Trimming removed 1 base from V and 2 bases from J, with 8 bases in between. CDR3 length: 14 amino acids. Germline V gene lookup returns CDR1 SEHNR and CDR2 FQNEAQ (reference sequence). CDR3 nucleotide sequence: TGTGCCAGCAGCTTAGGGGGGGTGAACTATGGCTACACCTTC. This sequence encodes CASSLGGVNYGYTF.

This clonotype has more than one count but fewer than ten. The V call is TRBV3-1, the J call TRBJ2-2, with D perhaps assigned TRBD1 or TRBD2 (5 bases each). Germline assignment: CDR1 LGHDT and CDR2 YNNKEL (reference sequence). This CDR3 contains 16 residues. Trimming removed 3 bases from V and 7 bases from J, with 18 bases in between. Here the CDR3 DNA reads TGTGCCAGCAGCCATAGGACTCCTGCTGGGGGCGGGGAGCTGTTTTTT. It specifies CASSHRTPAGGGELFF.

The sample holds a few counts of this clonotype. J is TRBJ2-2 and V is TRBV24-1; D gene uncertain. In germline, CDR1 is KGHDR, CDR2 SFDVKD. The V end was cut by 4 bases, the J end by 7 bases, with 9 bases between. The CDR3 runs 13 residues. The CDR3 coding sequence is TGTGCCACCAGTGAAAGTCCTGGCGGGGAGCTGTTTTTT. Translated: CATSESPGGELFF.

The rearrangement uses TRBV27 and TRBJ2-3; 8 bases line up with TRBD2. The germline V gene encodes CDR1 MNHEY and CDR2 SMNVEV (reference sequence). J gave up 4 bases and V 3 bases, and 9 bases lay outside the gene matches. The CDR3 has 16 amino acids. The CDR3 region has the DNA TGTGCCAGCAGTTTTCGCGGGGGGCGAGGCGCAGATACGCAGTATTTT. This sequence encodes CASSFRGGRGADTQYF.

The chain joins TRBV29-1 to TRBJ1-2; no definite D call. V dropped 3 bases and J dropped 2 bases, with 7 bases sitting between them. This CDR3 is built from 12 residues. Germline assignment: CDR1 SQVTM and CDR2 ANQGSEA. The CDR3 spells CSVETRNYGYTF. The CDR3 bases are TGCAGCGTTGAGACACGCAACTATGGCTACACCTTC.

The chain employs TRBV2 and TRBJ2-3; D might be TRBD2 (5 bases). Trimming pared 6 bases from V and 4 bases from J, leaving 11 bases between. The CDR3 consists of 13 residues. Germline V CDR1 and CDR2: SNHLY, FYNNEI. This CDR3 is CASRSWGADTQYF. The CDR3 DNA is TGTGCCAGCAGAAGTTGGGGAGCAGATACGCAGTATTTT.

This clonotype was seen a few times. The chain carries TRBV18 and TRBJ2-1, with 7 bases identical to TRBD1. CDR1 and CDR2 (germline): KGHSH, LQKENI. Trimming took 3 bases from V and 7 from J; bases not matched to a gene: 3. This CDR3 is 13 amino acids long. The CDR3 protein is CASSPGQANEQFF. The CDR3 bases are TGTGCCAGCTCACCCGGACAGGCTAATGAGCAGTTCTTC.

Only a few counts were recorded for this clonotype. The CDR3: CASSHRRGPDTQYF. CDR3 nucleotides: TGTGCCAGCAGCCACAGAAGGGGACCAGATACGCAGTATTTT. The chain couples TRBV7-8 to TRBJ2-3; either TRBD1 or TRBD2 may fit D (5 bases each). Trimming took off 5 bases at V and 4 bases at J, with 13 bases between the two ends. Germline V CDR1 and CDR2: SGHVS, FQNEAQ. This CDR3 comprises 14 residues.

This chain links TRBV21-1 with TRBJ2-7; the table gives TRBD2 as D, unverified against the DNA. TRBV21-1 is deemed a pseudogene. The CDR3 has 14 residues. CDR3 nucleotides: TGTGCCAGCAGCAAAGGAGCGGGAGGCTGGGAGCAGTACTTC. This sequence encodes CASSKGAGGWEQYF.

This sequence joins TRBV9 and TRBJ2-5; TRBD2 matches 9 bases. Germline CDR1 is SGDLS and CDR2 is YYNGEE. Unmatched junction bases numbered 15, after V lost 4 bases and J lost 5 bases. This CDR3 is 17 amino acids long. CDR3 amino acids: CASSSRGLAGPGETQYF. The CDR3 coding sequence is TGTGCCAGCAGCTCCCGAGGGCTAGCGGGGCCGGGCGAGACCCAGTACTTC.

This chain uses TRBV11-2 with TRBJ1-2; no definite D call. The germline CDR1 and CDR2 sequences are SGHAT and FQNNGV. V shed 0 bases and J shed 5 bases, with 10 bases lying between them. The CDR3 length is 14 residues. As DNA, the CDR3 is TGTGCCAGCAGCTTAGATCTCCGCCTTTATGGCTACACCTTC. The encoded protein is CASSLDLRLYGYTF.

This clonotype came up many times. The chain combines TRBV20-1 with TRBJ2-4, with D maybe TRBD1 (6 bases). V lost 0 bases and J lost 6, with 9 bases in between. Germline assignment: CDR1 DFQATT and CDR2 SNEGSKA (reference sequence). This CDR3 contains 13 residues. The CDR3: CSARDRGRNIQYF. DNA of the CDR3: TGCAGTGCTAGAGACAGGGGACGAAACATTCAGTACTTC.

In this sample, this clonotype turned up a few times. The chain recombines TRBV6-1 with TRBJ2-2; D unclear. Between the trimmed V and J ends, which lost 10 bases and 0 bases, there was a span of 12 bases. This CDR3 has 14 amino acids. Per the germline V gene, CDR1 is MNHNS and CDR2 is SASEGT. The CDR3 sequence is CATSFSANTGELFF. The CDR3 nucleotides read TGTGCCACCTCTTTTTCGGCGAACACCGGGGAGCTGTTTTTT.